Each of the 27 T cell receptor beta chains below was sequenced from the same sample in a study of T cells in Graves' hyperthyroidism and ophthalmopathy. The CDR3 regions of TCR beta were amplified from RNA transcripts. Carried out on the TCR CDR3, a first-round RT-PCR used the HTBI primer set. MiXCR was run by TCRdb on the multiplex PCR reads, yielding one entry per CDR3 protein. Of 550,000 to 850,000 distinct CDR3 sequences in the sample, roughly a sixth were seen once. Sequences were obtained from blood. Every receptor here comes from a woman in her 50s with Graves' hyperthyroidism that later progressed to Graves' ophthalmopathy.

This chain joins TRBV27 and TRBJ1-2; the D is unclear. Per the germline V gene, CDR1 is MNHEY and CDR2 is SMNVEV (reference sequence). The CDR3 runs 15 residues. Trimming pared 4 bases from V and 0 bases from J, leaving 12 bases between. CDR3 in DNA: TGTGCCAGCAGTTCCCTACTCGTCTCTAACTATGGCTACACCTTC. Amino acids: CASSSLLVSNYGYTF.

This clonotype has a handful of counts. The chain employs TRBV6-1 and TRBJ2-1; 10 positions match TRBD2. Germline V lookup: CDR1 MNHNS, CDR2 SASEGT. The CDR3 contains 17 residues. V shed 7 bases and J 11 bases; nucleotides not matched to a gene: 20. The CDR3 reads CASTRGASGGYTMKQFF. For the CDR3, the DNA is TGTGCCAGCACCCGGGGGGCTAGCGGGGGATATACAATGAAGCAGTTCTTC.

This clonotype was picked up a small number of times. The genes are TRBV12-5 and TRBJ2-7; 9 bases map to TRBD1. The CDR3 spans 14 residues. CDR1 LGHNT and CDR2 FRNRAP come from the germline V gene. The V and J ends lost 5 bases and 0 bases, in that order; junction bases with no gene match: 2. The DNA for the CDR3 is TGTGCTAGTGGTGGGACAGGGAGCTCCTACGAGCAGTACTTC. This gives the protein CASGGTGSSYEQYF.

In its sample, this clonotype was seen many times. The chain combines TRBV18 with TRBJ1-1; D possibly corresponds to TRBD1 (5 bases). V gave up 1 base and J gave up 1 base, with 10 bases separating them. Germline CDR1 KGHSH, CDR2 LQKENI. The CDR3 runs 15 residues. CDR3 coding DNA: TGTGCCAGCTCACCACTGGACAAAGAGAACACTGAAGCTTTCTTT. Amino acid sequence: CASSPLDKENTEAFF.

A few counts support this clonotype. The chain links TRBV7-9 to TRBJ2-3, with 7 positions matching TRBD1. The germline V gene has CDR1 SEHNR and CDR2 FQNEAQ (reference sequence). CDR3 size: 19 residues. The J segment lost 0 bases and the V segment lost 1 base, leaving 13 bases of the junction unmatched. Here the CDR3 reads CASSLGLGTEYLSTDTQYF. CDR3 bases: TGTGCCAGCAGCTTAGGCTTGGGGACAGAATATCTAAGCACAGATACGCAGTATTTT.

As for this clonotype: No conserved phenylalanine or tryptophan is present at the end of the CDR3, so a read error is the likely explanation. CDR3 protein: CASSLGGGSGNTIYL. CDR3 nucleotide sequence: TGTGCCAGCAGTTTAGGAGGGGGCTCCGGAAACACCATATATCTT. V gene TRBV12-3 or TRBV12-4 combines with J gene TRBJ1-3; 7 bases fit TRBD1. This CDR3 contains 15 residues. The V and J ends lost 1 base and 4 bases, in that order; junction bases with no gene match: 4.

The genes are TRBV9 and TRBJ2-5; TRBD2 agrees at 9 bases. This CDR3 has 16 amino acids. Looked up from germline, CDR1 is SGDLS and CDR2 is YYNGEE. Trimming removed 4 bases from V and 4 bases from J; junction bases left unmatched: 11. The CDR3 sequence: CASSPSGRGGGETQYF. The DNA of the CDR3 is TGTGCCAGCAGCCCCTCGGGGCGGGGGGGCGGAGAGACCCAGTACTTC.

V usage is TRBV7-6 and J usage is TRBJ1-3; possibly TRBD1 for D (6 bases). Germline V gene sequence: CDR1 SGHVS, CDR2 FNYEAQ. With 4 bases removed from V and 0 bases from J, the gap between germline ends came to 13 bases. There are 16 residues in the CDR3. CDR3 protein: CASSSEQGISGNTIYF. The DNA for the CDR3 is TGTGCCAGCAGCTCCGAACAGGGAATCTCTGGAAACACCATATATTTT. Full variable domain (outside the CDR3, taken from reference TRBV7-6 and TRBJ1-3): GAGVSQSPRYKVTKRGQDVALRCDPISGHVSLYWYRQALGQGPEFLTYFNYEAQQDKSGLPNDRFSAERPEGSISTLTIQRTEQRDSAMYRCASSSEQGISGNTIYFGEGSWLTVV.

This clonotype was seen many times. The chain recombines TRBV11-2 with TRBJ2-2, with unresolved D. CDR1 is SGHAT, CDR2 FQNNGV, per germline. Trimming stripped 2 bases from V and 1 base from J, with 8 bases between. The CDR3 is 15 amino acids. CDR3 amino acids: CASSLTRQNTGELFF. The CDR3 DNA sequence: TGTGCCAGCAGCTTAACCAGACAGAACACCGGGGAGCTGTTTTTT.

This clonotype came up many times. CDR3 bases: TGTGCCAGCAGCTTACGGGGGGGGGCTAACACCGGGGAGCTGTTTTTT. Protein: CASSLRGGANTGELFF. The gene calls are TRBV7-2 and TRBJ2-2, with 8 bases that match TRBD2. Trimming cost V 2 bases and J 2 bases; bases outside gene matches: 4. Germline V lookup: CDR1 SGHTA, CDR2 FQGNSA. The CDR3 sequence is 16 residues long.

With regard to this clonotype: A much larger clone sits a single nucleotide away, making a read error possible. This rearrangement joins TRBV11-2 to TRBJ2-7; D is unresolved. The V gene's germline CDR1 is SGHAT and CDR2 FQNNGV. V lost 3 bases to trimming and J lost 5 bases, with 11 bases between them. CDR3 length: 13 amino acids. This CDR3 is CASSFTPAHEQYF. Here the CDR3 DNA reads TGTGCCAGCAGCTTTACCCCGGCCCACGAGCAGTACTTC.

This clonotype was seen repeatedly, ten times or more. The chain has TRBV7-9 and TRBJ1-5; 7 nucleotides agree with TRBD1. CDR3 length equals 16 residues. The junction had 4 bases not matched to a gene; V was cut back by 1 base and J by 1 base. CDR1 SEHNR and CDR2 FQNEAQ come from the germline V gene (reference sequence). Written as DNA, the CDR3 is TGTGCCAGCAGCTTAGAAGGGGGCCTGAGCAATCAGCCCCAGCATTTT. Translated, it gives CASSLEGGLSNQPQHF.

This clonotype has a count of ten or more. This chain uses TRBV11-2 with TRBJ1-3; D is possibly TRBD1 (5 bases). V dropped 5 bases and J dropped 0 bases, with 14 bases sitting between them. The CDR3 consists of 16 residues. CDR1 and CDR2 from the germline V gene are SGHAT and FQNNGV. In nucleotides, the CDR3 is TGTGCCAGCAGCCCCCAGAGGGACCCCTCTGGAAACACCATATATTTT. Residues: CASSPQRDPSGNTIYF. Supplemented by reference TRBV11-2 and TRBJ1-3, the full variable domain reads EAGVAQSPRYKIIEKRQSVAFWCNPISGHATLYWYQQILGQGPKLLIQFQNNGVVDDSQLPKDRFSAERLKGVDSTLKIQPAKLEDSAVYLCASSPQRDPSGNTIYFGEGSWLTVV.

The sample holds a few counts of this clonotype. The CDR3 region is CAISDLGQGSGHNSPLHF. CDR3 DNA sequence: TGTGCCATCAGTGACTTGGGACAGGGTTCGGGGCATAATTCACCCCTCCACTTT. The chain links TRBV10-3 to TRBJ1-6; TRBD1 agrees at 9 bases. After removal of 3 bases from V and 5 bases from J, the junction contained 11 bases not matched to a gene. The CDR3 is made up of 18 amino acids. Germline CDR1 is ENHRY and CDR2 is SYGVKD.

A word on this clonotype: A much more abundant neighbour one base away suggests this may be a read error. The chain links TRBV5-1 to TRBJ1-6, with D possibly TRBD1 on 6 matching bases. This CDR3 has 14 residues. Germline CDR1 is SGHRS and CDR2 is YFSETQ. The CDR3 spells CASSLPGDNSPPHF. The CDR3 nucleotides are TGCGCCAGCAGCTTGCCAGGGGATAATTCACCCCCCCACTTT.

There are a few counts of this clonotype. The chain has TRBV7-6 and TRBJ1-3; no clear D. Per germline, CDR1 SGHVS and CDR2 FNYEAQ. Trimming shortened V by 5 bases and J by 4 bases, and 18 bases separated the two germline ends. The CDR3 totals 16 residues. For the CDR3, the DNA is TGTGCCAGCAGCCCGGGTCTGGAGGTCGTAGGAAACACCATATATTTT. Protein: CASSPGLEVVGNTIYF.

A word on this clonotype: One end of the junction varies from germline; a read error may be responsible. The rearrangement uses TRBV11-2 and TRBJ1-2; tentative D call: TRBD1 (5 bases). The germline V gene encodes CDR1 SGHAT and CDR2 FQNNGV. CDR3 size: 15 residues. This CDR3 reads CASSPRPGTGEGYTF. The DNA for the CDR3 is TGCGCCAGCAGCCCGCGCCCGGGGACGGGAGAGGGCTACACCTTC.

This clonotype was recorded a few times. The rearrangement links TRBV3-1 to TRBJ2-2; D remains unclear. Trimming removed 7 bases from V and 2 bases from J, with 14 bases in between. Germline-derived CDR1 and CDR2 are LGHDT and YNNKEL (reference sequence). The CDR3 runs 15 residues. CDR3 loop: CASNRGAANTGELFF. The CDR3 bases are TGTGCCAGCAATCGAGGCGCAGCTAACACCGGGGAGCTGTTTTTT.

This clonotype was seen ten or more times. This rearrangement joins TRBV6-1 to TRBJ2-3, with unresolved D. Germline lookup yields CDR1 MNHNS and CDR2 SASEGT. The CDR3 is made up of 16 amino acids. V lost 2 bases and J 1 base, leaving 13 bases between the germline ends. This chain's CDR3 is CASSEPRTHGTDTQYF. The CDR3 DNA reads as TGTGCCAGCAGTGAACCCCGGACCCACGGCACAGATACGCAGTATTTT.

This clonotype was seen many times. CDR3 residues: CASSQDSTVSYEQYF. The CDR3 DNA reads as TGTGCCAGCAGCCAAGATTCGACCGTAAGCTACGAGCAGTACTTC. The chain carries TRBV3-1 and TRBJ2-7; the D is unclear. The CDR3 runs 15 residues. The V end lost 0 bases, the J end lost 3 bases, and 12 bases lay between the germline ends. The germline gives CDR1 LGHDT, CDR2 YNNKEL (reference sequence).

This clonotype occurred a few times. The rearrangement links TRBV19 to TRBJ1-4; D might be TRBD1 (5 bases). CDR3 length equals 15 residues. The V end was cut by 2 bases, the J end by 0 bases, with 7 bases between. CDR1 is LNHDA, CDR2 SQIVND, per germline (reference sequence). The CDR3 loop reads CASSIPGPTNEKLFF. In DNA form, the CDR3 reads TGTGCCAGTAGTATACCGGGACCAACTAATGAAAAACTGTTTTTT.

In regard to this clonotype: A read error is possible here, since a much larger clone lies one base away. This chain uses TRBV3-1 with TRBJ1-1; D uncertain. The V gene's germline CDR1 is LGHDT and CDR2 YNNKEL (reference sequence). This CDR3 comprises 14 residues. CDR3 in DNA: TGTACCAGCAGCCAAATGGTGGCGGGCACTGAAGCTTTCTTT. It yields the protein CTSSQMVAGTEAFF.

This chain uses TRBV6-1 with TRBJ1-2, with 8 bases fitting TRBD1. With 6 bases clipped from V and 6 bases from J, the junction kept 6 bases outside the gene matches. The CDR3 contains 13 residues. The germline V gene has CDR1 MNHNS and CDR2 SASEGT. The CDR3 region has the DNA TGTGCCAGCAGACCAGGGGGCCTTGATGGCTACACCTTC. Protein sequence: CASRPGGLDGYTF.

This clonotype was counted at least ten times. The chain recombines TRBV5-1 with TRBJ2-1, with D possibly being TRBD2 (7 bases). This CDR3 spans 19 amino acids. CDR1 and CDR2 (germline): SGHRS, YFSETQ. Between the trimmed V and J ends, which lost 5 bases and 1 base, there was a span of 25 bases. The CDR3 protein is CASSFPRKGGSRSYNEQFF. The CDR3, as DNA: TGCGCCAGCAGTTTCCCGAGGAAGGGGGGGTCCAGATCCTACAATGAGCAGTTCTTC. The full variable domain, completed using reference TRBV5-1 and TRBJ2-1, is KAGVTQTPRYLIKTRGQQVTLSCSPISGHRSVSWYQQTPGQGLQFLFEYFSETQRNKGNFPGRFSGRQFSNSRSEMNVSTLELGDSALYLCASSFPRKGGSRSYNEQFFGPGTRLTVL.

This clonotype was seen many times. The chain is built from TRBV29-1 and TRBJ2-1, with D tentatively TRBD1 (6 bases). There are 13 residues in the CDR3. Trimming stripped 0 bases from V and 10 bases from J, with 13 bases between. Germline-derived CDR1 and CDR2 are SQVTM and ANQGSEA. The CDR3 sequence: CSVEDLQGREQFF. CDR3 DNA: TGCAGCGTTGAAGACCTACAGGGTCGAGAGCAGTTCTTC.

A few counts support this clonotype. This chain connects TRBV6-2 or TRBV6-3 to TRBJ2-3, with D possibly matching TRBD2 (6 bases). CDR1 and CDR2 from the germline V gene are MNHEY and SVGEGT. There are 14 residues in the CDR3. The V end lost 7 bases, the J end lost 2 bases, and 13 bases lay between the germline ends. CDR3 in amino acids: CASTGTGPTDTQYF. CDR3 in DNA: TGTGCCAGCACAGGGACTGGGCCCACAGATACGCAGTATTTT.

In its sample, this clonotype was seen a few times. V and J are TRBV5-1 and TRBJ2-5, with D perhaps TRBD1 or TRBD2 (5 bases each). This CDR3 comprises 15 residues. V dropped 0 bases and J dropped 3 bases, with 12 bases sitting between them. From germline, CDR1 is SGHRS and CDR2 YFSETQ. This CDR3 is CASSLAGRGEETQYF. Here the CDR3 DNA reads TGCGCCAGCAGCTTGGCAGGTAGGGGAGAAGAGACCCAGTACTTC.